This TCR beta chain originates from a study of T-cell memory formation after mild COVID-19. Study-wide results and caveats: The main location of contracting CD4+ clones was CM and EM, and that of contracting CD8+ clones was EMRA.

V dropped 5 bases and J dropped 6 bases, with 10 bases sitting between them. The CDR3 is 13 residues long. CDR1 is SGHTA and CDR2 is FQGNSA in the germline V gene. TCRdb re-called the 5' RACE reads through MiXCR, storing one row per CDR3 protein. The sample has around 250,000 distinct CDR3 sequences; 8% to 10% are singletons. This clonotype was recorded a few times. The target antigen is unknown. This clonotype originated in a man aged 18-30 years who had mild COVID-19 (a few samples of this study predate the infection). Cell type and time point are not known. The chain joins TRBV7-2 to TRBJ2-2, with D possibly being TRBD1 (6 bases). Sample: PBMCs or a T cell subset sorted from them (not recorded which). The CDR3 nucleotides read TGTGCCAGCAGCGGCGACAGGTCCGGGGAGCTGTTTTTT. This sequence encodes CASSGDRSGELFF.